Below are 8 T cell receptor beta chains sequenced from a single sample in a study of CD4+ T cells in melanoma. Libraries were prepared by immunoSEQ multiplex PCR; TCRdb keeps only in-frame clonotypes and omits some of them. The repertoire has 120,000 to 150,000 clones, 80% to 95% of them found once; the top ten carry 1.5%. The receptors stem from a human donor with melanoma.

The V and J genes are TRBV5-8 and TRBJ1-1; D gene ambiguous. This CDR3 region has 16 residues. Germline loops: CDR1 SGHTS, CDR2 YDEGEE. Trimming stripped 1 base from V and 5 bases from J, with 18 bases between. Here the CDR3 DNA reads TGTGCCAGCAGCTTGTTGAGGGCCCCAGGTGAGACTGAAGCTTTCTTT. It is translated as CASSLLRAPGETEAFF. Variable domain in full (rest from reference TRBV5-8 and TRBJ1-1): EAGVTQSPTHLIKTRGQQATLRCSPISGHTSVYWYQQALGLGLQFLLWYDEGEERNRGNFPPRFSGRQFPNYSSELNVNALELEDSALYLCASSLLRAPGETEAFFGQGTRLTVV.

The chain couples TRBV28 to TRBJ1-2, with D perhaps TRBD1 (5 bases). This CDR3 is 12 amino acids long. The V end lost 3 bases, the J end lost 7 bases, and 9 bases lay between the germline ends. Germline CDR1 reads MDHEN; CDR2 reads SYDVKM. Here the CDR3 reads CASSFLQGGYTF. For the CDR3, the DNA is TGTGCCAGCAGTTTTTTGCAGGGTGGCTACACCTTC.

This chain uses TRBV2 with TRBJ2-5; D may be TRBD1 (5 bases). The CDR3 contains 13 residues. Germline CDR1 and CDR2: SNHLY and FYNNEI. With 4 bases removed from V and 4 bases from J, the gap between germline ends came to 10 bases. CDR3 region: CASSVGAAETQYF. DNA for the CDR3: TGTGCCAGCAGTGTAGGGGCAGCAGAGACCCAGTACTTC.

CDR3 protein: CASSLERWVYTIYF. CDR3 sequence (DNA): TGTGCCAGCAGCTTAGAACGTTGGGTGTACACCATATATTTT. The gene calls are TRBV7-8 and TRBJ1-3; D is unresolved. Germline values: CDR1 SGHVS, CDR2 FQNEAQ. V shed 1 base and J shed 8 bases, with 12 bases lying between them. The CDR3 loop spans 14 amino acids.

V and J are TRBV23-1 and TRBJ1-3; no clear D gene. TRBV23-1 is reported as an ORF; its role is uncertain. This CDR3 region has 16 residues. V shed 3 bases and J shed 4 bases, with 16 bases lying between them. The CDR3 sequence is CASSHLGGLPGNTIYF. The CDR3 nucleotides are TGCGCCAGCAGTCACCTTGGCGGGTTACCGGGAAACACCATATATTTT.

The genes are TRBV2 and TRBJ1-1, with D tentatively TRBD1 (5 bases). Germline V gene lookup returns CDR1 SNHLY and CDR2 FYNNEI. The CDR3 sequence is 10 residues long. Trimming shortened V by 8 bases and J by 5 bases, and 6 bases separated the two germline ends. This CDR3 is CASGGTEAFF. In DNA, the CDR3 is TGTGCCAGCGGGGGAACTGAAGCTTTCTTT.

V and J are TRBV2 and TRBJ1-5, with D possibly TRBD1 on 5 matching bases. V was clipped by 4 bases and J by 5 bases, with 15 bases between them. Germline loops: CDR1 SNHLY, CDR2 FYNNEI. This CDR3 has 15 amino acids. The CDR3 DNA is TGTGCCAGCAGTGCCGATGGGGGAGGGGATCAGCCCCAGCATTTT. This sequence encodes CASSADGGGDQPQHF. Full variable domain (outside the CDR3, taken from reference TRBV2 and TRBJ1-5): EPEVTQTPSHQVTQMGQEVILRCVPISNHLYFYWYRQILGQKVEFLVSFYNNEISEKSEIFDDQFSVERPDGSNFTLKIRSTKLEDSAMYFCASSADGGGDQPQHFGDGTRLSIL.

The chain combines TRBV5-1 with TRBJ1-2, with 7 bases that match TRBD1. This CDR3 is built from 15 residues. J gave up 2 bases and V 0 bases, and 4 bases lay outside the gene matches. In germline, CDR1 is SGHRS, CDR2 YFSETQ. The CDR3 bases are TGCGCCAGCAGCTTGGACCCACAGGGGAACTATGGCTACACCTTC. Protein sequence: CASSLDPQGNYGYTF.